One and the same sample provided the 13 T cell receptor beta chains below, sequenced in a study of CD4 T cells in relation to SARS-CoV-2 and coronaviruses (TCRdb year 2021). These receptors' antigens are unknown. Libraries came from the immunoSEQ multiplex PCR assay. Entries here come from immuneACCESS through TCRdb and include only in-frame sequences with V and J called. Some clones fail to appear in such tables; in the studies checked, an unresolved V gene covers under half of the shortfall, and the cause of the remainder is unknown. The sample records about 18,000 clones, approximately 80% of which are singletons. Around 16% of the sample goes to the ten largest clones. CD4+ T cells from unexposed donors were collected before the COVID-19 pandemic (2011-2018). The EasySep CD4+ T cell isolation kit was used to isolate CD4+ T cells once the cultures had run for under 11 days. The specimen sequenced was CD4+ T cells from PBMCs, cultured in vitro. The receptors derive from a human donor in good health.

The V call is TRBV28, the J call TRBJ2-5, with D possibly matching TRBD1 (7 bases). CDR1 is MDHEN, CDR2 SYDVKM, per germline. This CDR3 has 21 residues. V dropped 1 base and J dropped 2 bases, with 29 bases sitting between them. The DNA for the CDR3 is TGTGCCAGCAGTTTATTCGGATTCAGGACAGGCAGATGGGGGGTACAAGAGACCCAGTACTTC. This sequence encodes CASSLFGFRTGRWGVQETQYF.

The gene calls are TRBV18 and TRBJ1-2, with D possibly TRBD1 on 6 matching bases. The CDR3 length is 16 residues. Germline CDR1 KGHSH, CDR2 LQKENI. Deletions cut 2 bases from V and 0 bases from J, with 13 bases between. CDR3 nucleotide sequence: TGTGCCAGCTCACCAAGGGAGGAGGGGGCTAACTATGGCTACACCTTC. As protein: CASSPREEGANYGYTF.

The V gene is TRBV19, the J gene TRBJ2-3; 8 bases match TRBD2. The CDR3 spans 16 residues. Germline V gene lookup returns CDR1 LNHDA and CDR2 SQIVND (reference sequence). V trimming: 2 bases; J trimming: 0 bases; junction bases outside the gene matches: 4. The CDR3 bases are TGTGCCAGTAGTATAACCGGGAGGGCTAGCACAGATACGCAGTATTTT. It specifies CASSITGRASTDTQYF.

The chain carries TRBV11-2 and TRBJ2-1; D not certain. The CDR3 extends over 16 amino acids. V was pared by 5 bases and J by 0 bases, with 14 bases between. Germline CDR1 reads SGHAT; CDR2 reads FQNNGV. The CDR3 coding sequence is TGTGCCAGCAGCCCGAGAACCTTGAGCTCCTACAATGAGCAGTTCTTC. Its translation is CASSPRTLSSYNEQFF.

The chain employs TRBV5-1 and TRBJ2-3; TRBD2 aligns across 9 bases. Germline CDR1 and CDR2: SGHRS and YFSETQ. The CDR3 contains 17 residues. V gave up 4 bases and J gave up 0 bases; unmatched junction bases: 9. CDR3 protein: CASSPPTSGASTDTQYF. The CDR3 DNA follows: TGCGCCAGCAGCCCCCCGACTAGCGGCGCTAGCACAGATACGCAGTATTTT.

This clone has more than one count but fewer than ten. V is TRBV5-1 and J is TRBJ2-5; D is possibly TRBD1 or TRBD2 (6 bases each). The germline CDR1 and CDR2 sequences are SGHRS and YFSETQ. CDR3 size: 16 residues. Trimming took off 0 bases at V and 1 base at J, with 13 bases between the two ends. CDR3 residues: CASSLGSKGGQETQYF. The CDR3 DNA sequence: TGCGCCAGCAGCTTGGGGTCGAAGGGGGGCCAAGAGACCCAGTACTTC.

The chain uses TRBV2 and TRBJ2-2; 9 nucleotides agree with TRBD2. CDR1 is SNHLY and CDR2 is FYNNEI in the germline V gene. The CDR3 is 14 residues long. After removal of 7 bases from V and 5 bases from J, the junction contained 5 bases not matched to a gene. Written as DNA, the CDR3 is TGTGCCAGCAAGGTAGCGGGAGAAACCGGGGAGCTGTTTTTT. Translating it yields CASKVAGETGELFF.

In its sample, this clone was seen once. This rearrangement joins TRBV7-2 to TRBJ2-1; 9 bases agree with TRBD2. V lost 0 bases to trimming and J lost 6 bases; unmatched junction nucleotides: 12. The V gene's germline CDR1 is SGHTA and CDR2 FQGNSA. The CDR3 contains 18 residues. The CDR3 DNA is TGTGCCAGCAGCTTAGCGCTAGGGCGGGAGGGCCCCTCCAATGAGCAGTTCTTC. Protein sequence: CASSLALGREGPSNEQFF.

The chain uses TRBV24-1 and TRBJ2-3; no reliable D call. With 1 base removed from V and 5 bases from J, the gap between germline ends came to 12 bases. Germline values: CDR1 KGHDR, CDR2 SFDVKD. The CDR3 spans 15 residues. Here the CDR3 DNA reads TGTGCCACCAGTGATTTTACCACAGATGTAGATACGCAGTATTTT. Amino acid sequence: CATSDFTTDVDTQYF.

This chain uses TRBV5-4 with TRBJ2-3; 16 nucleotides match TRBD2. The CDR3 consists of 17 residues. Germline CDR1 is SGHNT and CDR2 is YYREEE (reference sequence). After removal of 4 bases from V and 4 bases from J, the junction contained 6 bases not matched to a gene. CDR3 in amino acids: CASSGGTSGRGADTQYF. DNA for the CDR3: TGTGCCAGCAGCGGGGGGACTAGCGGGAGGGGGGCAGATACGCAGTATTTT.

The chain uses TRBV2 and TRBJ2-7; TRBD1 matches 11 bases. The CDR3 has 14 amino acids. Germline V gene sequence: CDR1 SNHLY, CDR2 FYNNEI. J lost 4 bases, V lost 8 bases, and 7 bases had no gene match. The CDR3 nucleotides read TGTGCCAGCCAACCGGGACAGGGGGTTTACGAGCAGTACTTC. Translated: CASQPGQGVYEQYF.

This clone was recorded a few times. The rearrangement links TRBV20-1 to TRBJ1-1, with no clear D. The germline gives CDR1 DFQATT, CDR2 SNEGSKA (reference sequence). Between the trimmed V and J ends, which lost 3 bases and 8 bases, there was a span of 7 bases. The CDR3 covers 10 residues. This chain's CDR3 is CSASRDEAFF. DNA for the CDR3: TGCAGTGCTAGTAGAGACGAAGCTTTCTTT.

This chain connects TRBV7-9 to TRBJ1-5; no firm D call. Trimming pared 2 bases from V and 4 bases from J, leaving 6 bases between. The CDR3 runs 13 residues. CDR1 and CDR2 (germline): SEHNR, FQNEAQ (reference sequence). CDR3 residues: CASSLSKNQPQHF. CDR3 sequence (DNA): TGTGCCAGCAGCTTATCCAAAAATCAGCCCCAGCATTTT.